This T cell receptor (beta chain) derives from a study of chemoradiotherapy in HPV16-positive cancers. Overall study: A couple of HPV16-positive patients' cells yielded candidate HPV-specific clones and common motifs.

The germline CDR1 and CDR2 sequences are MGHRA and YSYEKL. The junction had 6 bases not matched to a gene; V was cut back by 1 base and J by 0 bases. The length of the CDR3 is 16 residues. TCRdb keeps only in-frame clones here, not all; method: immunoSEQ multiplex PCR. The table lists about 66,000 clones, 88% of them singletons. To note about this clone: Its antigen is not identified.

Study results and limitations: For HPV16-positive patients, expanding HPV-responsive T cells associated with longer recurrence-free survival. HPV-specific T cells were functionally defined from only a couple of HPV16-positive patients.

Sequencing was performed on blood, taken from a patient who underwent chemoradiotherapy. The chain recombines TRBV4-1 with TRBJ2-7; 7 nucleotides agree with TRBD1. The TCR was taken from a human donor with HPV-associated anogenital cancer. CDR3: CASSQGQGIGSYEQYF. The CDR3 DNA is TGCGCCAGCAGCCAAGGACAGGGAATAGGCTCCTACGAGCAGTACTTC.